The 7 T cell receptor beta chains below all came from one sample that was sequenced in a study of T-cell reconstitution after alpha-beta-depleted transplantation in children. Library preparation (for TCRbeta) was performed with unique molecular identifiers. Using its own MiXCR run on the PCR reads, TCRdb lists one record per CDR3 protein. This sample has 700,000 to 850,000 distinct CDR3 sequences, with under 20% found just once. The sequencing here drew on PBMCs, mostly from graft donor cells, taken 360 days after TCRalphabeta/CD19-depleted stem cell transplant. These receptors all stem from a male patient aged 10 to 17 who had a stem cell transplant for acute lymphoblastic leukemia, so the T cells may come from the graft donor.

This clonotype was seen a handful of times. The V gene is TRBV18, the J gene TRBJ1-1, with D maybe TRBD1 (5 bases). The germline V gene has CDR1 KGHSH and CDR2 LQKENI. The V end lost 5 bases, the J end lost 4 bases, and 11 bases lay between the germline ends. There are 13 residues in the CDR3. The DNA for the CDR3 is TGTGCCAGCTCAGCCGGGGGGATCACTGAAGCTTTCTTT. Its translation is CASSAGGITEAFF.

V usage is TRBV12-2 and J usage is TRBJ2-2; TRBD2 was called by the table and not checked on the DNA. TRBV12-2 is deemed a pseudogene. This CDR3 has 17 amino acids. CDR3 in DNA: TGTGCAAGTCGCTTAGCGATAGCGGGAGGCCCCACCGGGGAGCTGTTTTTT. This codes for CASRLAIAGGPTGELFF.

The chain combines TRBV7-6 with TRBJ2-1; 13 bases are shared with TRBD2. V lost 3 bases and J lost 7; bases outside the gene matches: 6. Germline loops: CDR1 SGHVS, CDR2 FNYEAQ. The CDR3 extends over 16 amino acids. The CDR3 here is CASSFPRTSGRNEQFF. Here the CDR3 DNA reads TGTGCCAGCAGCTTCCCCCGGACTAGCGGGAGAAATGAGCAGTTCTTC. Supplemented by reference TRBV7-6 and TRBJ2-1, the full variable domain reads GAGVSQSPRYKVTKRGQDVALRCDPISGHVSLYWYRQALGQGPEFLTYFNYEAQQDKSGLPNDRFSAERPEGSISTLTIQRTEQRDSAMYRCASSFPRTSGRNEQFFGPGTRLTVL.

The chain recombines TRBV20-1 with TRBJ2-3, with TRBD2 matching over 11 bases. Per the germline V gene, CDR1 is DFQATT and CDR2 is SNEGSKA (reference sequence). There are 15 residues in the CDR3. V lost 6 bases to trimming and J lost 1 base; unmatched junction nucleotides: 6. CDR3 coding DNA: TGCAGTGCGACAGAACTAGCGGGAGGCACAGATACGCAGTATTTT. This gives the protein CSATELAGGTDTQYF.

The rearrangement joins TRBV14 to TRBJ1-2; 7 nucleotides align to TRBD1. Germline loops: CDR1 SGHDN, CDR2 FVKESK. V was pared by 4 bases and J by 7 bases, with 6 bases of the junction left unmatched. This CDR3 spans 13 amino acids. This chain's CDR3 is CASSLTGVAGYTF. The CDR3 DNA reads as TGTGCCAGCAGCCTTACAGGGGTCGCTGGCTACACCTTC. Filled out from reference TRBV14 and TRBJ1-2, the complete variable domain reads EAGVTQFPSHSVIEKGQTVTLRCDPISGHDNLYWYRRVMGKEIKFLLHFVKESKQDESGMPNNRFLAERTGGTYSTLKVQPAELEDSGVYFCASSLTGVAGYTFGSGTRLTVV.

The rearrangement links TRBV7-3 to TRBJ1-3; no clear D gene. With 4 bases removed from V and 7 bases from J, the gap between germline ends came to 8 bases. The germline gives CDR1 SGHTA, CDR2 FQGTGA. The CDR3 has 12 residues. The CDR3: CASSSRRNTIYF. CDR3 sequence (DNA): TGTGCCAGCAGCTCCCGACGGAACACCATATATTTT.

This clonotype was found a few times. The J gene is TRBJ2-7, the V gene TRBV7-9, with a weak D call TRBD1 (5 bases). The V end lost 3 bases, the J end lost 5 bases, and 14 bases lay between the germline ends. From germline, CDR1 is SEHNR and CDR2 FQNEAQ (reference sequence). The CDR3 extends over 14 amino acids. The CDR3 spells CASSFGRVPHEQYF. The CDR3 nucleotides are TGTGCCAGCAGCTTTGGCAGGGTCCCCCACGAGCAGTACTTC.